The clone carrying this TCR beta chain was picked up a small number of times. Antigen: not known. One entry per CDR3 protein, called by TCRdb with MiXCR from the reads. The sample holds more than 300,000 distinct CDR3 sequences, roughly a third seen once. The data originate from a study of T cell repertoires in cytomegalovirus infection. Study-level information: Through public TCR beta signatures, both CMV infection and matching HLA type were indicated.

Notes on the study in general: Identification of carriers of CMV plus the relevant HLA was achieved through cumulative public TCR beta family frequency. Within the response measured ex vivo, HLA-C-restricted CMV-specific TCR beta clonotypes were dominant.

In germline, CDR1 is MNHNS, CDR2 SASEGT. Trimming cost V 6 bases and J 11 bases, with 19 bases left between them. CDR3 length equals 13 residues. The receptor was derived from a human donor in good health (CMV status not recorded). Some clones in this sample may be carry-over from other donors' samples. The source material was cultured PBMCs, sampled from culture after CMV antigen stimulation. The V call is TRBV6-1, the J call TRBJ1-1, with a tentative D call TRBD1 (6 bases). The CDR3 nucleotides read TGTGCCAGCAGCGTCACCTTACAGGGTGCGGCTTTCTTT. This codes for CASSVTLQGAAFF.